Given below is one TCR beta chain in context. These data belong to a study of blood T cells in healthy people across ages. The authors ran a second PCR of roughly 6 to 12 cycles using a sample-barcoded 5' primer and a J-beta primer mix. Each CDR3 protein is one row after TCRdb ran MiXCR on the 5' RACE reads. Among roughly 700,000 distinct CDR3 sequences listed, approximately 49% were seen once. Deletions cut 4 bases from V and 0 bases from J, with 26 bases between. The CDR3 consists of 20 residues. Per germline, CDR1 SGHRS and CDR2 YFSETQ. Sequences were obtained from blood. The chain is built from TRBV5-1 and TRBJ2-4; TRBD1 might be the D (6 bases). The clonotype was recovered from a woman in her sixties or seventies in good health. This chain's CDR3 is CASSKNRDATGILAKNIQYF. The CDR3 DNA is TGCGCCAGCAGCAAGAACCGTGACGCCACAGGGATACTAGCCAAAAACATTCAGTACTTC.